This record looks at one T cell receptor (beta chain) sequence and its context. This specimen belongs to a study of blood T cell dynamics during melanoma immunotherapy. Turning to the study itself: Patients with metastatic melanoma got pembrolizumab or nivolumab-ipilimumab as first-line care.

Described time point: pre-treatment baseline. Sampling occurred pretreatment (T0) and at week 3 (W3), after cycle one of checkpoint blockade. Data came from immunoSEQ multiplex PCR; TCRdb stores just in-frame clones and leaves some out. This table holds 16,000 or so clones, over 75% found once. This TCR was sampled from a human donor with melanoma. The input for sequencing was blood, taken from a patient treated with checkpoint blockade.

The CDR3 here is CASSYSGDHTQYF. The CDR3 nucleotides read TGTGCCAGCAGTTACTCCGGGGACCATACGCAGTATTTT. The chain uses TRBV6-5 and TRBJ2-3, with D perhaps TRBD1 or TRBD2 (5 bases each). Trimming cost V 0 bases and J 7 bases, with 8 bases left between them. The CDR3 loop spans 13 amino acids. Germline CDR1 is MNHEY and CDR2 is SVGAGI.